This TCR beta chain emerged from a study of blood T cell repertoires in COVID-19 (dated by TCRdb to the early 2020s). Regarding the study in general: Samples from collaborators originated in the United States, Italy and Spain and spanned both the acute and convalescent phases of COVID-19. The material from the prospective study consisted of cDNA or gDNA derived from T cells, B-cell-depleted T cells, or PBMCs. The sample metadata nearly always contained a de-identified subject ID, COVID-19 status, age in years and sex. Samples were obtained from the ongoing ImmuneRACE study (first 160 participants) and from 1,254 subjects provided by 6 global collaborators. The repertoires were released in a freely available public database intended as a resource for research on the immune response to SARS-CoV-2. Where HLA class I and class II types were available, the types were taken from metadata supplied by the sample provider, not from assay-based typing. Subjects who had been exposed to COVID-19, were actively infected with it, or had recovered from it provided the deeply sampled blood TCRbeta repertoires that made up the dataset. Paper-wide results and their limitations: How much clinical and demographic metadata was included differed by source and by participant, and the metadata was provided uncurated.

One collaborating source in Seattle enrolled patients during active infection and followed them longitudinally through the course of disease. Collaborating institutions collected whole blood in K2EDTA tubes following their own protocols. For TCRbeta analysis, collaborator samples were shipped as frozen whole blood, as isolated PBMCs, or as DNA extracted from either sample type. On this clone: Which antigen it targets is not known. No base quality values were provided; no much bigger clone lies one nucleotide off.

The CDR3 holds 19 amino acids from the cysteine to the phenylalanine. Only the CDR3 DNA stays, 57 bases, in frame from base 1. In the germline V gene (reference sequence), CDR1 corresponds to PRHDT and CDR2 to FYEKMQ. V is cut by 2 bases and J by 7 bases, and the space between the germline ends is 29 bases. TCRbeta CDR3 regions were amplified from genomic DNA using the immunoSEQ Assay, a bias-controlled multiplex PCR. The source study handled its data this way. Nucleated cell counts per sample were estimated from amplification of reference gene primers within the assay. Sequence reads were collapsed and filtered to measure the absolute abundance of every unique TCRbeta CDR3 rearrangement. For each sample, productive Simpson clonality was calculated as the square root of Simpson's diversity index over productive rearrangements. TCRdb retrieved this table from immuneACCESS and kept in-frame rearrangements only. Not all clones are present; in checked studies, unresolved V genes account for under half, and no reason is known for the remainder. D and trimming were read from the DNA, whereas the V and J calls and clone size are those reported in that table. The sample table contains more than 80,000 clones; only one count was recorded for around 78% of them. 6.2% of the sample lies in the top ten.

This receptor chain uses TRBV13 and TRBJ2-5; the D gene is possibly TRBD2, with 6 bases matching. Source material: peripheral blood. The receptor was isolated from a man at least 80 years old with COVID-19, enrolled during active disease. CDR3 sequence: CASSLNVGFSGASPGTQYF. The bases read TGTGCCAGCAGCTTAAACGTGGGGTTTAGCGGAGCCAGTCCTGGGACCCAGTACTTC.